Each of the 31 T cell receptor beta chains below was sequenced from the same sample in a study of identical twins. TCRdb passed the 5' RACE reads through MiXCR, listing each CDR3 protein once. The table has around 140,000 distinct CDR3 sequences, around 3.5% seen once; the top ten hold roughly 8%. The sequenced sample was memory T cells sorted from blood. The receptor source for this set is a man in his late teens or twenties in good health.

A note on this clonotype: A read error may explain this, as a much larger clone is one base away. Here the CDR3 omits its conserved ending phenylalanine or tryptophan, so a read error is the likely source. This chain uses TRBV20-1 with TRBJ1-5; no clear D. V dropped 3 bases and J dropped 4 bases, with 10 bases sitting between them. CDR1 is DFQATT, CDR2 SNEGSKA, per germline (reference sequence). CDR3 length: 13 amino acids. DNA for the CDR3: TGCAGTGCTAGGGGCGGACCAAATCAGCCCCAGCATATT. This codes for CSARGGPNQPQHI.

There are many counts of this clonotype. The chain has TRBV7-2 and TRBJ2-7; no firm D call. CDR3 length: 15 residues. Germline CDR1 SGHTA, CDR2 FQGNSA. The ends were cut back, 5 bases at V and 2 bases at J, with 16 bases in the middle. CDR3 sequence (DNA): TGTGCCAGCAGCCCTCCTGCGACAAGGACCTACGAGCAGTACTTC. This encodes CASSPPATRTYEQYF.

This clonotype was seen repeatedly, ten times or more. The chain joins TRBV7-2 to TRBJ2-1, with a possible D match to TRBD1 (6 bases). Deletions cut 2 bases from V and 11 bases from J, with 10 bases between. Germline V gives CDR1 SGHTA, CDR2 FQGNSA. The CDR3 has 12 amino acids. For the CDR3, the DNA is TGTGCCAGCAGCTTACAACAGGGTAAGCAGTTCTTC. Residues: CASSLQQGKQFF.

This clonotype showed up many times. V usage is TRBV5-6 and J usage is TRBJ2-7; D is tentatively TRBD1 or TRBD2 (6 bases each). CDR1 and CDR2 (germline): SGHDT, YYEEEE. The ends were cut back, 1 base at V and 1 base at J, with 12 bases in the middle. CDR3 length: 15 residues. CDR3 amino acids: CASSLRGGLSYEQYV. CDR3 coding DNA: TGTGCCAGCAGCTTGCGAGGGGGACTTTCCTACGAGCAGTACGTC.

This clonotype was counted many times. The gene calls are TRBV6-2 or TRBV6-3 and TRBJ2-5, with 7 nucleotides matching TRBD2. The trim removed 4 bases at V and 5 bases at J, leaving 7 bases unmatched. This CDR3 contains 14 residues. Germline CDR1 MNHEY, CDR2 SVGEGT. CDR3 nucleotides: TGTGCCAGCAGTTTTACGGGAGGAGAGGAGACCCAGTACTTC. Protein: CASSFTGGEETQYF.

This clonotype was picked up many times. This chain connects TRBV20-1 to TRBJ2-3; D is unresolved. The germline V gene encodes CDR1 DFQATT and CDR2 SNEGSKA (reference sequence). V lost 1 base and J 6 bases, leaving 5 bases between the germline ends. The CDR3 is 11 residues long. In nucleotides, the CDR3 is TGCAGTGCTAGAGGGGATGATACGCAGTATTTT. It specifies CSARGDDTQYF.

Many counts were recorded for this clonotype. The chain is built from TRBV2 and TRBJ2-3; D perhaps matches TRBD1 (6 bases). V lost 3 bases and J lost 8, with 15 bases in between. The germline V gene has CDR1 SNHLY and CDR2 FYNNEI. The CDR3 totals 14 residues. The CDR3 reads CASSDSRGYGTQYF. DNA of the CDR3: TGTGCCAGCAGTGATAGCAGGGGATATGGTACGCAGTATTTT.

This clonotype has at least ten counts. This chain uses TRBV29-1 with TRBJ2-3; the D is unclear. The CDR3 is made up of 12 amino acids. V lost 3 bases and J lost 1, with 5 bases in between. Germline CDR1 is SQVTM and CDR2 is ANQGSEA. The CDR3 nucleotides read TGCAGCGTTGACACAGGCACAGATACGCAGTATTTT. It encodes CSVDTGTDTQYF.

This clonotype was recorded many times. The CDR3: CASSYVWEGIISGGDEQFF. DNA for the CDR3: TGTGCCAGCAGTTACGTGTGGGAGGGAATAATTTCAGGCGGCGATGAGCAGTTCTTC. The chain couples TRBV6-2 or TRBV6-3 to TRBJ2-1; TRBD2 agrees at 7 bases. Germline V gives CDR1 MNHEY, CDR2 SVGEGT. The CDR3 contains 19 residues. V lost 2 bases to trimming and J lost 8 bases; unmatched junction nucleotides: 21.

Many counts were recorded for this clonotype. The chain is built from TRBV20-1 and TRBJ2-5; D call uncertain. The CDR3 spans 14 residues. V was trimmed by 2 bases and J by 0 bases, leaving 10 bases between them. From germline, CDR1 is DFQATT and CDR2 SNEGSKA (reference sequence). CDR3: CSARRVQNQETQYF. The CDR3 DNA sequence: TGCAGTGCTAGAAGGGTCCAGAACCAAGAGACCCAGTACTTC.

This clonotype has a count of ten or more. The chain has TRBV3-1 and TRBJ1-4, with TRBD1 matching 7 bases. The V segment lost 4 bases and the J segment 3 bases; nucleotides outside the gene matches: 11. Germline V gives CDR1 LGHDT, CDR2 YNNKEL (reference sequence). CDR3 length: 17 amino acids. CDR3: CASSPQTGNIANEKLFF. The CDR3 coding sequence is TGTGCCAGCAGCCCCCAGACAGGGAATATTGCTAATGAAAAACTGTTTTTT.

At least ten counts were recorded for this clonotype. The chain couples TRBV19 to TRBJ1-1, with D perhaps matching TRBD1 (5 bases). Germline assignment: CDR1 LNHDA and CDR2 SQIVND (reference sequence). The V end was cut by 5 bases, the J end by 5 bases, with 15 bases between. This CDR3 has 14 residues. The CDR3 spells CASSPRQWLTEAFF. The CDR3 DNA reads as TGTGCCAGTAGTCCCAGACAGTGGTTAACTGAAGCTTTCTTT.

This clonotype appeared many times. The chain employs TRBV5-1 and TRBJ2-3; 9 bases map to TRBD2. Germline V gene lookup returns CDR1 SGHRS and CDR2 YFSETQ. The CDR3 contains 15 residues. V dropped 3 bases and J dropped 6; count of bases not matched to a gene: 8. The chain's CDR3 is CASSYNSGSVDTQYF. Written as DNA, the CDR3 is TGCGCCAGCAGCTACAATAGCGGGAGTGTGGATACGCAGTATTTT.

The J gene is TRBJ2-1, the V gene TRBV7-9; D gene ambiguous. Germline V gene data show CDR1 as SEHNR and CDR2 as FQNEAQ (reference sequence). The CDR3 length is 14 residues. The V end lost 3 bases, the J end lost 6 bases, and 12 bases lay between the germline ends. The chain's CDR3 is CASSFRGPANEQFF. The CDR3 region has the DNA TGTGCCAGCAGCTTCCGCGGACCGGCCAATGAGCAGTTCTTC. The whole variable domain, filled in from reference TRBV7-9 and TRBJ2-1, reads DTGVSQNPRHKITKRGQNVTFRCDPISEHNRLYWYRQTLGQGPEFLTYFQNEAQLEKSRLLSDRFSAERPKGSFSTLEIQRTEQGDSAMYLCASSFRGPANEQFFGPGTRLTVL.

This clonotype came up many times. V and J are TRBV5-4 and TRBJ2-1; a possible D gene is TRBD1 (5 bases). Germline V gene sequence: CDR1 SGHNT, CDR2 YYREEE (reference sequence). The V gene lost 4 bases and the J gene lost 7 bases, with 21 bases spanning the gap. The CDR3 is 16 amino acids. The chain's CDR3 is CASSPDGPRGFNEQFF. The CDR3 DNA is TGTGCCAGCAGCCCCGACGGACCAAGGGGATTTAATGAGCAGTTCTTC.

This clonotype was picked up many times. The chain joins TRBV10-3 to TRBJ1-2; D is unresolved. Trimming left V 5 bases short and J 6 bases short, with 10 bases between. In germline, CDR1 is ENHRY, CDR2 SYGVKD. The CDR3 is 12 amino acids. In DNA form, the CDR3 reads TGTGCCATCAGTTATACTGAAAATGGCTACACCTTC. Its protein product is CAISYTENGYTF.

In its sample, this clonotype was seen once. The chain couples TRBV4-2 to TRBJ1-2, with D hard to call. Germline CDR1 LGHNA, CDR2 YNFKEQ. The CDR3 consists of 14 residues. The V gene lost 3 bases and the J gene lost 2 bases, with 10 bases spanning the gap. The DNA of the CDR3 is TGTGCCAGCAGCCAGGTGACGGAGAACTATGGCTACACCTTC. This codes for CASSQVTENYGYTF.

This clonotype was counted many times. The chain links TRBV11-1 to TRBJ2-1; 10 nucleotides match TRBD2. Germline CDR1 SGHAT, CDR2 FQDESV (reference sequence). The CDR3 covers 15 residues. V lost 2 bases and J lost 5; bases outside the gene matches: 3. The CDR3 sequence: CASSLRTSGNNEQFF. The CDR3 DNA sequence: TGTGCCAGCAGCTTACGAACTAGCGGGAACAATGAGCAGTTCTTC.

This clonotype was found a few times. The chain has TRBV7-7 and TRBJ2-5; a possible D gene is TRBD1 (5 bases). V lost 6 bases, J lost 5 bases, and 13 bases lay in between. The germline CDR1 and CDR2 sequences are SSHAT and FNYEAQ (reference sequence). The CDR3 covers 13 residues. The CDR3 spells CASSLQGWETQYF. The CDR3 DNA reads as TGTGCCAGCAGTTTGCAGGGTTGGGAGACCCAGTACTTC.

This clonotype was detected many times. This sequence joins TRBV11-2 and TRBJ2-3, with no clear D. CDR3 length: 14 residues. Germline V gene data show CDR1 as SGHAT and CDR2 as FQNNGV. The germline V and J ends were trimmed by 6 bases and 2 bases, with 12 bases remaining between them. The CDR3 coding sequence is TGTGCCAGCAGGAAGGAGCTTCTCACAGATACGCAGTATTTT. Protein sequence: CASRKELLTDTQYF.

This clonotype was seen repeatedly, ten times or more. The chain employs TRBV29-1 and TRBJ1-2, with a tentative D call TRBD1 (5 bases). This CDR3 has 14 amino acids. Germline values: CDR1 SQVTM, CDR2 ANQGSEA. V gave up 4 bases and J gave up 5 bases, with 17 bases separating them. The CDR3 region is CSVVGRLNTYGYTF. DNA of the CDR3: TGCAGCGTTGTGGGACGGTTAAACACTTATGGCTACACCTTC.

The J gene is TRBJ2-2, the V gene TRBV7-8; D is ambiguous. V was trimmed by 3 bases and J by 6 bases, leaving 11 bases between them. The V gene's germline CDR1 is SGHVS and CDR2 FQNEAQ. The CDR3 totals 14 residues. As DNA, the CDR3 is TGTGCCAGCAGCTTCTCGGCTAACTCCGGGGAGCTGTTTTTT. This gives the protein CASSFSANSGELFF.

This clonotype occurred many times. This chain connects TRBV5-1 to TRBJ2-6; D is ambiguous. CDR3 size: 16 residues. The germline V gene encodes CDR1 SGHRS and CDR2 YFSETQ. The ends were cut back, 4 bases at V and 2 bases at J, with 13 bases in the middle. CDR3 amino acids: CASSQNVDPGANVLTF. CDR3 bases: TGCGCCAGCAGCCAAAACGTCGACCCTGGGGCCAACGTCCTGACTTTC. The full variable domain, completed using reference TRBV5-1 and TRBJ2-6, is KAGVTQTPRYLIKTRGQQVTLSCSPISGHRSVSWYQQTPGQGLQFLFEYFSETQRNKGNFPGRFSGRQFSNSRSEMNVSTLELGDSALYLCASSQNVDPGANVLTFGAGSRLTVL.

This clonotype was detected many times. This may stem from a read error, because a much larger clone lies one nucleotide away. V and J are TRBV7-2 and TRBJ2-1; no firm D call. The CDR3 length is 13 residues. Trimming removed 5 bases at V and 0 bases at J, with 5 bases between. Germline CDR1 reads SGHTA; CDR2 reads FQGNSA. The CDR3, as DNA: TGTGCCAGCAGCCCCCGCTCCTACAATGAGCAGTTCTTC. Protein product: CASSPRSYNEQFF.

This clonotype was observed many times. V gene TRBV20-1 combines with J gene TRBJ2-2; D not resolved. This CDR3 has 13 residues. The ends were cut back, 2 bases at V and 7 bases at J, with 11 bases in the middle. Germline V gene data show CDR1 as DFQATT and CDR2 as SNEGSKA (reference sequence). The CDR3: CSARTAVGGELFF. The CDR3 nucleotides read TGCAGTGCTAGAACAGCCGTCGGCGGGGAGCTGTTTTTT.

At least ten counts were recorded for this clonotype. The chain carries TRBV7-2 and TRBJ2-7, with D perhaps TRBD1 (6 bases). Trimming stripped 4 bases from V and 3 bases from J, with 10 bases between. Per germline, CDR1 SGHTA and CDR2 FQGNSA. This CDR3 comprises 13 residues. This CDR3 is CASSWTVNYEQYV. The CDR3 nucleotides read TGTGCCAGCAGCTGGACAGTAAACTACGAGCAGTACGTC.

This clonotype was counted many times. The CDR3 nucleotides are TGTGCCAGCAGCTTAGCGCTTACGGGGAGCGGGAGGGCCTCACAAGAGCAGTTCTTC. Amino acid sequence: CASSLALTGSGRASQEQFF. The chain couples TRBV7-2 to TRBJ2-1, with TRBD2 matching 10 bases. CDR3 length: 19 amino acids. After removal of 0 bases from V and 10 bases from J, the junction contained 18 bases not matched to a gene. Germline assignment: CDR1 SGHTA and CDR2 FQGNSA.

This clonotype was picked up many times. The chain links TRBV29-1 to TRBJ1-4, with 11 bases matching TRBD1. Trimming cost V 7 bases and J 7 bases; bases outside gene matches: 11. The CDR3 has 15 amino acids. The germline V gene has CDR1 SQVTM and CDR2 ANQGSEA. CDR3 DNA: TGCAGCGGTGGACAGGGGGCTCAAGGGTTTGAAAAACTGTTTTTT. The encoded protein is CSGGQGAQGFEKLFF.

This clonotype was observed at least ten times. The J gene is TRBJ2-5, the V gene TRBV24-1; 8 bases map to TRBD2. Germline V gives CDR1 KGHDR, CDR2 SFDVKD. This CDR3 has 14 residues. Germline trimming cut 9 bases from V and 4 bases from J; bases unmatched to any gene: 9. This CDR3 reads CATQDGGRLETQYF. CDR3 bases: TGTGCCACCCAGGACGGCGGGAGGTTAGAGACCCAGTACTTC.

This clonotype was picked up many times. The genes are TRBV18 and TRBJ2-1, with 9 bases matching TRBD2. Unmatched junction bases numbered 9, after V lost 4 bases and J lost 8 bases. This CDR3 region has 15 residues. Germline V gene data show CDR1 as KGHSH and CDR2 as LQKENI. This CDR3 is CASSQIAGAVHEQFF. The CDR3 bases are TGTGCCAGCTCACAAATAGCGGGAGCGGTCCATGAGCAGTTCTTC.

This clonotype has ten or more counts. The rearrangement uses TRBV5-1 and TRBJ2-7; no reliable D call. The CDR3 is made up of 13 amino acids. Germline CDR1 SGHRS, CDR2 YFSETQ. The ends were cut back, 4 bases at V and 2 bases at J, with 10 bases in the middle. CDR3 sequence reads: CASSPAGPYEQYF. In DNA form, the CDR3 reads TGCGCCAGCAGCCCGGCTGGTCCCTACGAGCAGTACTTC.